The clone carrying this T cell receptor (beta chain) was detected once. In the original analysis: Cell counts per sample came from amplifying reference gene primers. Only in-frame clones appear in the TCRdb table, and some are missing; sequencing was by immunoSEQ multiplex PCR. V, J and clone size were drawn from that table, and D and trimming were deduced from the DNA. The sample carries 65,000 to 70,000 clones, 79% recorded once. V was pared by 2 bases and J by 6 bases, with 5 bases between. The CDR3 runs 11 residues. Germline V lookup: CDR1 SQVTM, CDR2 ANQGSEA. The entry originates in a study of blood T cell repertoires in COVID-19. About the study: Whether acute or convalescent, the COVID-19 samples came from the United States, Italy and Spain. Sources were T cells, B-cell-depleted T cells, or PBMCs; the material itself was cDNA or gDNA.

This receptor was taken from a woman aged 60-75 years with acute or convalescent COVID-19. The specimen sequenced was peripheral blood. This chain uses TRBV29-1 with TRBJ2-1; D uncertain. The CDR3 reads CSVESGNEQFF. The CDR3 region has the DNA TGCAGCGTTGAATCGGGCAATGAGCAGTTCTTC.